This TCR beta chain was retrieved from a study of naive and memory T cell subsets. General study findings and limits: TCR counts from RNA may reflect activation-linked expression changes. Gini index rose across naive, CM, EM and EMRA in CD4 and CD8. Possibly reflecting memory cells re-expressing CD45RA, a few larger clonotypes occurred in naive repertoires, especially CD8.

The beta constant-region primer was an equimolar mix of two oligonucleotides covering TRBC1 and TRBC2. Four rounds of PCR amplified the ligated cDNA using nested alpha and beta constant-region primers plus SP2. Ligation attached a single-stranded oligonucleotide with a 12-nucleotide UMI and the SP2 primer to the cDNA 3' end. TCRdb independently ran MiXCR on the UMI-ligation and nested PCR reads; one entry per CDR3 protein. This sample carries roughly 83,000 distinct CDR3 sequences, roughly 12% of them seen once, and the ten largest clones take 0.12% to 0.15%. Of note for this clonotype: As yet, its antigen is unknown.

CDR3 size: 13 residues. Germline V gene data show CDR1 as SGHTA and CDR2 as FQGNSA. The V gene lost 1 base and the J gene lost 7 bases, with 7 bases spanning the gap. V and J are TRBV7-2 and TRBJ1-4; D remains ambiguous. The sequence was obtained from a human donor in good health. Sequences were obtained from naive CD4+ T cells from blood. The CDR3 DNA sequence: TGTGCCAGCAGCTTAGAGGCGGCTGAAAAACTGTTTTTT. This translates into CASSLEAAEKLFF.